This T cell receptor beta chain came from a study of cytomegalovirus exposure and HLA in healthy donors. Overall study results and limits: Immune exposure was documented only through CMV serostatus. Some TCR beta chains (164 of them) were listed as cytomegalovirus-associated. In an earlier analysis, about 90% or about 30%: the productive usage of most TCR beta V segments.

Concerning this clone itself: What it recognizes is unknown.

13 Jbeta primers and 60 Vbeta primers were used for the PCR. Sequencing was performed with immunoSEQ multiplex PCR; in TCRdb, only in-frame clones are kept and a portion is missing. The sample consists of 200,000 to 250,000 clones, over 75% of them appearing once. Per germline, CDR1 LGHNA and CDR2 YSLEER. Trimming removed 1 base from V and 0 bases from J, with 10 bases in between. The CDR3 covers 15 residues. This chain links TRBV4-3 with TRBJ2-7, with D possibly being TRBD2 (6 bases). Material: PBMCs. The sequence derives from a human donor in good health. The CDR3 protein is CASSQVGRDSYEQYF. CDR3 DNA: TGCGCCAGCAGCCAAGTAGGGCGGGACTCCTACGAGCAGTACTTC.